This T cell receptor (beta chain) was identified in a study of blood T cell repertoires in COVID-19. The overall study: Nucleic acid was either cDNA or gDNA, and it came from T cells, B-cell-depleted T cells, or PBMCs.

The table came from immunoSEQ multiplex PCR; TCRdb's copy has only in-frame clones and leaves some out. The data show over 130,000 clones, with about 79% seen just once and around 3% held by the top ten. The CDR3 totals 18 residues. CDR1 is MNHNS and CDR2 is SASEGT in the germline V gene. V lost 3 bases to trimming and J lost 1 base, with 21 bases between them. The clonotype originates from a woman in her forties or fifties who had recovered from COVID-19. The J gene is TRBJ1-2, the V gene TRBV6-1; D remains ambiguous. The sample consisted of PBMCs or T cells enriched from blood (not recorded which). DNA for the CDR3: TGTGCCAGCAGTGACCGCACGAGACACGCGGGCGGTAACTATGGCTACACCTTC. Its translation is CASSDRTRHAGGNYGYTF.